The 25 T cell receptor beta chains presented below share a single source sample, sequenced in a study of CD8+CD57+ T cells in acquired aplastic anemia. TCR beta VDJ combinations and CDR3 sequences were profiled from genomic DNA. TCRdb processed the reads anew with MiXCR; each CDR3 protein has one entry. The sample holds 180,000 or so distinct CDR3 sequences, 45% to 55% seen once. It was patients with CD8+CD57+ cell expansion by flow cytometry who were chosen for sequencing. Sequencing input: sorted CD4+, CD8+, or CD8+CD57+ T cells (not recorded which) from PBMCs. The receptors here all came from a human donor with aplastic anemia.

This clonotype was detected ten times or more. This rearrangement joins TRBV19 to TRBJ1-5, with a tentative D call TRBD1 (6 bases). V lost 6 bases, J lost 6 bases, and 9 bases lay in between. The V gene's germline CDR1 is LNHDA and CDR2 SQIVND (reference sequence). The length of the CDR3 is 12 residues. The DNA of the CDR3 is TGTGCCAGTAGCGGCAGGGGTCAGCCCCAGCATTTT. It encodes CASSGRGQPQHF.

This clonotype was counted at least ten times. DNA of the CDR3: TGTGCCAGCAGCCAAGCCGGGGAGAACGAGCAGTACTTC. The encoded protein is CASSQAGENEQYF. The gene calls are TRBV4-2 and TRBJ2-7, with D possibly matching TRBD2 (5 bases). Trimming stripped 1 base from V and 5 bases from J, with 9 bases between. This CDR3 has 13 amino acids. Germline assignment: CDR1 LGHNA and CDR2 YNFKEQ.

This chain joins TRBV11-1 and TRBJ2-2; maybe TRBD1 (6 bases). Looked up from germline, CDR1 is SGHAT and CDR2 is FQDESV (reference sequence). Trimming left V 4 bases short and J 1 base short, with 10 bases between. The CDR3 covers 15 residues. The CDR3 bases are TGTGCCAGCAGCTCCAGGACAGAGAACACCGGGGAGCTGTTTTTT. Translating gives CASSSRTENTGELFF.

The chain links TRBV5-1 to TRBJ1-6; D remains unclear. V was trimmed by 3 bases and J by 0 bases, leaving 13 bases between them. Germline lookup yields CDR1 SGHRS and CDR2 YFSETQ. CDR3 length equals 17 residues. The chain's CDR3 is CASSSSVGNSYNSPLHF. The CDR3 nucleotides read TGCGCCAGCAGCTCAAGCGTGGGGAACTCCTATAATTCACCCCTCCACTTT.

This clonotype was seen ten or more times. The chain links TRBV19 to TRBJ1-5, with a weak D call TRBD1 (6 bases). The germline CDR1 and CDR2 sequences are LNHDA and SQIVND (reference sequence). This CDR3 is 16 amino acids long. V was clipped by 4 bases and J by 0 bases, with 13 bases between them. The CDR3 DNA sequence: TGTGCCAGTAGTACCTCTCGGGGGCATAGCAATCAGCCCCAGCATTTT. Residues: CASSTSRGHSNQPQHF.

The chain employs TRBV20-1 and TRBJ1-2; D is possibly TRBD1 (6 bases). Germline-derived CDR1 and CDR2 are DFQATT and SNEGSKA (reference sequence). The CDR3 has 14 residues. V lost 6 bases and J lost 4, with 18 bases in between. Here the CDR3 reads CSAKRDTAIYGYTF. CDR3 in DNA: TGCAGTGCCAAACGGGACACCGCAATCTATGGCTACACCTTC.

The rearrangement uses TRBV7-9 and TRBJ2-7; D remains unclear. There are 14 residues in the CDR3. Germline CDR1 is SEHNR and CDR2 is FQNEAQ (reference sequence). The V and J ends lost 4 bases and 3 bases respectively, with 13 bases between them. CDR3 loop: CASSSTDGNYEQYF. The CDR3 coding sequence is TGTGCCAGCAGCTCGACGGACGGAAACTACGAGCAGTACTTC. The whole variable domain, filled in from reference TRBV7-9 and TRBJ2-7, reads DTGVSQNPRHKITKRGQNVTFRCDPISEHNRLYWYRQTLGQGPEFLTYFQNEAQLEKSRLLSDRFSAERPKGSFSTLEIQRTEQGDSAMYLCASSSTDGNYEQYFGPGTRLTVT.

This chain uses TRBV25-1 with TRBJ2-7; tentatively, D is TRBD1 or TRBD2 (6 bases each). Trimming removed 5 bases at V and 2 bases at J, with 19 bases between. Germline CDR1 is MGHDK and CDR2 is SYGVNS. This CDR3 is 16 amino acids long. The CDR3 loop reads CASSTQRRDIPYEQYF. CDR3 coding DNA: TGTGCCAGCAGTACCCAAAGGAGGGACATTCCCTACGAGCAGTACTTC.

The chain employs TRBV2 and TRBJ2-7; perhaps TRBD1 as D (6 bases). The CDR3 loop spans 12 amino acids. The V gene's germline CDR1 is SNHLY and CDR2 FYNNEI. Trimming took off 6 bases at V and 3 bases at J, with 9 bases between the two ends. The CDR3 DNA is TGTGCCAGCAGGCGCAGGGGCTACGAGCAGTACTTC. Its protein product is CASRRRGYEQYF.

This clonotype occurred a few times. V gene TRBV3-1 combines with J gene TRBJ1-1; the match to TRBD1 covers 11 bases. CDR1 is LGHDT and CDR2 is YNNKEL in the germline V gene (reference sequence). Losses at the gene ends were 4 bases for V and 6 bases for J; bases not matched to a gene: 7. This CDR3 region has 15 residues. The CDR3: CASSRTPGQGAEAFF. Here the CDR3 DNA reads TGTGCCAGCAGCCGAACGCCGGGACAGGGGGCTGAAGCTTTCTTT.

The V and J genes are TRBV29-1 and TRBJ2-1; D possibly corresponds to TRBD1 (5 bases). The CDR3 has 14 amino acids. Germline V lookup: CDR1 SQVTM, CDR2 ANQGSEA. Trimming removed 7 bases at V and 0 bases at J, with 13 bases between. CDR3 in DNA: TGCAGCGACTGGACACCTACCTCCTACAATGAGCAGTTCTTC. Its protein is CSDWTPTSYNEQFF.

The chain recombines TRBV2 with TRBJ1-6; no reliable D call. CDR1 and CDR2 from the germline V gene are SNHLY and FYNNEI. V was clipped by 5 bases and J by 10 bases, with 12 bases between them. The CDR3 is 13 amino acids. DNA for the CDR3: TGTGCCAGCAGTAAAGAACCGGGGTCACCCCTCCACTTT. Translation gives CASSKEPGSPLHF.

This clonotype appeared a few times. This chain connects TRBV29-1 to TRBJ2-3, with D possibly TRBD1 on 6 matching bases. Germline V gene sequence: CDR1 SQVTM, CDR2 ANQGSEA. Trimming removed 4 bases from V and 2 bases from J, with 10 bases in between. The CDR3 covers 13 residues. The CDR3 spells CSVVVGATDTQYF. The CDR3 DNA reads as TGCAGCGTTGTGGTGGGGGCCACAGATACGCAGTATTTT.

The table lists this clonotype with a few counts. The chain uses TRBV5-5 and TRBJ2-7; D assignment may be TRBD1 or TRBD2 (5 bases each). The CDR3 consists of 14 residues. Trimming left V 3 bases short and J 0 bases short, with 10 bases between. CDR1 and CDR2 from the germline V gene are SGHKS and YYEKEE (reference sequence). CDR3 amino acids: CASSSRDGSYEQYF. As DNA, the CDR3 is TGTGCCAGCAGCTCCCGGGACGGCTCCTACGAGCAGTACTTC.

This clonotype was picked up many times. The chain employs TRBV12-3 or TRBV12-4 and TRBJ1-2; the D is unclear. The V end was cut by 4 bases, the J end by 4 bases, with 7 bases between. CDR3 length: 12 amino acids. The CDR3 coding sequence is TGTGCCAGCAGTTCCCTAGGCTATGGCTACACCTTC. Its translation is CASSSLGYGYTF.

The chain is built from TRBV5-6 and TRBJ2-7, with D hard to call. Trimming removed 1 base at V and 0 bases at J, with 8 bases between. Germline loops: CDR1 SGHDT, CDR2 YYEEEE. This CDR3 comprises 14 residues. CDR3 sequence reads: CASSLMGTSYEQYF. The CDR3 DNA follows: TGTGCCAGCAGCTTGATGGGCACCTCCTACGAGCAGTACTTC.

Many counts were recorded for this clonotype. The V and J genes are TRBV7-8 and TRBJ2-1; TRBD2 aligns across 10 bases. Unmatched junction bases numbered 3, after V lost 0 bases and J lost 4 bases. Germline CDR1 is SGHVS and CDR2 is FQNEAQ. This CDR3 spans 16 amino acids. The CDR3 DNA is TGTGCCAGCAGCTTAGCGCCTAGCGGGGGATACAATGAGCAGTTCTTC. It yields the protein CASSLAPSGGYNEQFF.

The gene calls are TRBV29-1 and TRBJ1-1, with D possibly matching TRBD1 (5 bases). Trimming took off 6 bases at V and 0 bases at J, with 8 bases between the two ends. CDR1 and CDR2 from the germline V gene are SQVTM and ANQGSEA. The CDR3 is made up of 12 amino acids. The CDR3 DNA follows: TGCAGCGTGCTGACAGTGAACACTGAAGCTTTCTTT. It is translated as CSVLTVNTEAFF. Full variable domain (outside the CDR3, taken from reference TRBV29-1 and TRBJ1-1): SAVISQKPSRDICQRGTSLTIQCQVDSQVTMMFWYRQQPGQSLTLIATANQGSEATYESGFVIDKFPISRPNLTFSTLTVSNMSPEDSSIYLCSVLTVNTEAFFGQGTRLTVV.

This clonotype was detected a few times. The chain joins TRBV2 to TRBJ1-2, with a possible D match to TRBD1 (6 bases). This CDR3 spans 11 amino acids. Germline V gene data show CDR1 as SNHLY and CDR2 as FYNNEI. Trimming took 4 bases from V and 11 from J, leaving 11 bases between them. This CDR3 reads CASSAGGLYTF. The CDR3 coding sequence is TGTGCCAGCAGTGCCGGGGGCCTATACACCTTC.

This clonotype was seen a few times. This chain links TRBV10-3 with TRBJ1-5; D is unclear. The germline V and J ends were trimmed by 5 bases and 3 bases, with 5 bases remaining between them. Germline V lookup: CDR1 ENHRY, CDR2 SYGVKD. This CDR3 is 12 amino acids long. CDR3 DNA sequence: TGTGCCATCAGTAGGGACAATCAGCCCCAGCATTTT. As protein: CAISRDNQPQHF.

This chain uses TRBV2 with TRBJ2-7; unclear D gene. Germline V gene lookup returns CDR1 SNHLY and CDR2 FYNNEI. V lost 5 bases, J lost 3 bases, and 14 bases lay in between. This CDR3 is built from 14 residues. This CDR3 is CASSNLLDFYEQYF. CDR3 DNA sequence: TGTGCCAGCAGTAACCTACTTGACTTCTACGAGCAGTACTTC.

Notes on this clonotype: A clone one base away is much larger, so this may be a read error. This chain connects TRBV7-2 to TRBJ2-4; tentatively, D is TRBD1 or TRBD2 (6 bases each). CDR3 length: 15 residues. Germline CDR1 is SGHTA and CDR2 is FQGNSA. Written as DNA, the CDR3 is TGTGCCAGCGGCTTAAAGGGGGGAACCAAAAACATTCAGTACTTC. Residues: CASGLKGGTKNIQYF. Full variable domain (rest looked up from reference TRBV7-2 and TRBJ2-4): GAGVSQSPSNKVTEKGKDVELRCDPISGHTALYWYRQSLGQGLEFLIYFQGNSAPDKSGLPSDRFSAERTGGSVSTLTIQRTQQEDSAVYLCASGLKGGTKNIQYFGAGTRLSVL.

This clonotype was observed a few times. The chain is built from TRBV2 and TRBJ2-1; TRBD2 agrees at 8 bases. Trimming cost V 5 bases and J 15 bases; bases outside gene matches: 21. The CDR3 sequence is 16 residues long. Germline CDR1 reads SNHLY; CDR2 reads FYNNEI. CDR3 loop: CASSLPPAAGDPRLFF. The DNA for the CDR3 is TGTGCCAGCAGTCTCCCCCCCGCAGCGGGGGACCCTAGGCTGTTCTTC.

There are a few counts of this clonotype. The rearrangement uses TRBV19 and TRBJ1-2, with 8 bases lining up with TRBD1. The CDR3 has 15 amino acids. V lost 2 bases, J lost 4 bases, and 6 bases stayed unmatched. From germline, CDR1 is LNHDA and CDR2 SQIVND (reference sequence). CDR3 protein: CASSIQGAQSYGYTF. CDR3 nucleotide sequence: TGTGCCAGTAGTATACAGGGGGCTCAAAGCTATGGCTACACCTTC.

As regards this clonotype: Germline is not matched at one junction end, which may reflect a read error. The rearrangement uses TRBV20-1 and TRBJ2-7; D is unclear. CDR1 and CDR2 from the germline V gene are DFQATT and SNEGSKA (reference sequence). This CDR3 is built from 14 residues. The CDR3 reads CSARRASSPYGQYF. As DNA, the CDR3 is TGCAGTGCTAGACGGGCGAGCTCTCCCTACGGGCAGTACTTC.